The 6 T cell receptor beta chains below come from one sample, sequenced in a study of neurological immune-mediated disorders. TCRdb reprocessed the 5' RACE reads via MiXCR and lists one record per CDR3 protein. Of about 30,000 distinct CDR3 sequences in the sample, approximately 12% were seen once. The source material was PBMCs. Receptor source: a man between 60 and 75 years old in good health.

This clonotype was observed many times. This rearrangement joins TRBV10-2 to TRBJ1-6; D ambiguous. The CDR3 is 13 amino acids. Germline CDR1 is WSHSY and CDR2 is SAAADI. Trimming took off 7 bases at V and 9 bases at J, with 13 bases between the two ends. CDR3 sequence: CASTGATRSPLHF. As DNA, the CDR3 is TGCGCCAGCACAGGAGCCACCCGTTCACCCCTCCACTTT.

This chain joins TRBV6-1 and TRBJ1-2; 7 bases match TRBD1. Trimming cost V 6 bases and J 7 bases; bases outside gene matches: 11. Germline CDR1 MNHNS, CDR2 SASEGT. This CDR3 has 14 amino acids. The CDR3 DNA sequence: TGTGCCAGCAGCAAAGGGACAGAGACTTCTGGCTACACCTTC. Translated, it gives CASSKGTETSGYTF.

This clonotype occurred many times. The CDR3 DNA sequence: TGCGCCAGCAGCTCGGTTCCTGGGGGTCAGCCCCAGCATTTT. As protein: CASSSVPGGQPQHF. The chain uses TRBV5-1 and TRBJ1-5; possibly TRBD1 for D (5 bases). CDR1 and CDR2 from the germline V gene are SGHRS and YFSETQ. V shed 3 bases and J shed 6 bases, with 13 bases lying between them. This CDR3 comprises 14 residues.

This clonotype was observed many times. The chain couples TRBV14 to TRBJ2-7; D not resolved. This CDR3 region has 14 residues. Germline CDR1 and CDR2: SGHDN and FVKESK. Trimming took off 6 bases at V and 2 bases at J, with 14 bases between the two ends. The CDR3 nucleotides read TGTGCCAGCAGTCGGGCTCGGCCTCCCTACGAGCAGTACTTC. It specifies CASSRARPPYEQYF.

Many counts were recorded for this clonotype. This chain uses TRBV6-5 with TRBJ2-1, with D possibly being TRBD1 (6 bases). CDR1 is MNHEY and CDR2 is SVGAGI in the germline V gene. Trimming took off 6 bases at V and 8 bases at J, with 11 bases between the two ends. The CDR3 consists of 12 residues. Here the CDR3 reads CASSKTGYEQFF. CDR3 bases: TGTGCCAGCAGCAAGACAGGCTATGAGCAGTTCTTC.

CDR3 coding DNA: TGTGCCAGCAGCTTATCGTCCCTACAGCCCCAGCATTTT. The encoded protein is CASSLSSLQPQHF. The rearrangement links TRBV7-2 to TRBJ1-5; D gene ambiguous. This CDR3 region has 13 residues. Germline V gene data show CDR1 as SGHTA and CDR2 as FQGNSA. V dropped 2 bases and J dropped 7 bases, with 9 bases sitting between them.